This passage covers 8 T cell receptor beta chains from one sample sequenced in a study of blood T cell repertoires in COVID-19. The table came from immunoSEQ multiplex PCR; TCRdb's copy has only in-frame clones and leaves some out. Found here are under 450,000 clones, about 90% of them singletons; the top ten hold around 3%. Material for sequencing was PBMCs or T cells enriched from blood (not recorded which). The receptors were gathered from a woman younger than 45 who had recovered from COVID-19.

V and J are TRBV28 and TRBJ2-5, with 9 bases identical to TRBD2. Germline V gene sequence: CDR1 MDHEN, CDR2 SYDVKM. The CDR3 loop spans 15 amino acids. V dropped 6 bases and J dropped 5; count of bases not matched to a gene: 10. DNA of the CDR3: TGTGCCAGCAGCTCCAGGACTAGCGCGACGGAGACCCAGTACTTC. Its protein is CASSSRTSATETQYF.

J is TRBJ1-6 and V is TRBV3-1 (or the pseudogene TRBV3-2); D is ambiguous. Germline CDR1 and CDR2: LGHDT and YNNKEL (reference sequence). This CDR3 is 15 amino acids long. V shed 1 base and J shed 4 bases, with 8 bases lying between them. The CDR3 protein is CASSQGNGYNSPLHF. The CDR3 DNA reads TGTGCCAGCAGCCAAGGAAACGGGTATAATTCACCCCTCCACTTT.

The chain has TRBV3-1 (or the pseudogene TRBV3-2) and TRBJ1-6; TRBD1 is a possible D gene (5 bases). The CDR3 is 14 residues long. Deletions cut 8 bases from V and 0 bases from J, with 8 bases between. Per the germline V gene, CDR1 is LGHDT and CDR2 is YNNKEL (reference sequence). CDR3 residues: CASGGSSYNSPLHF. CDR3 nucleotide sequence: TGTGCCAGCGGGGGGAGCTCCTATAATTCACCCCTCCACTTT.

The chain has TRBV11-2 and TRBJ2-7; 9 bases line up with TRBD2. CDR3 length: 15 amino acids. Germline loops: CDR1 SGHAT, CDR2 FQNNGV. After removal of 2 bases from V and 7 bases from J, the junction contained 9 bases not matched to a gene. This chain's CDR3 is CASSLLAGGPDEQYF. In DNA form, the CDR3 reads TGTGCCAGCAGCTTACTTGCGGGAGGGCCGGATGAGCAGTACTTC.

The CDR3: CASSLAIRDEQYF. In DNA form, the CDR3 reads TGTGCCAGCAGTTTAGCGATACGGGACGAGCAGTACTTC. The rearrangement uses TRBV12-3 or TRBV12-4 and TRBJ2-7; D unclear. The CDR3 spans 13 residues. The germline V and J ends were trimmed by 0 bases and 5 bases, with 8 bases remaining between them.

The CDR3 DNA reads as TGCGCCAGCAGGGCACTAGCGGCTAGCACAGATACGCAGTATTTT. Translated: CASRALAASTDTQYF. The rearrangement joins TRBV5-1 to TRBJ2-3; TRBD2 agrees at 8 bases. After removal of 5 bases from V and 0 bases from J, the junction contained 5 bases not matched to a gene. The CDR3 totals 15 residues. Germline V gives CDR1 SGHRS, CDR2 YFSETQ.

This clone was detected a few times. The chain uses TRBV6-1 and TRBJ2-7, with 7 positions matching TRBD1. The V and J ends lost 1 base and 4 bases, in that order; junction bases with no gene match: 4. CDR1 MNHNS and CDR2 SASEGT come from the germline V gene. The CDR3 sequence is 14 residues long. CDR3: CASSEGGQLYEQYF. In nucleotides, the CDR3 is TGTGCCAGCAGTGAAGGGGGACAGTTATACGAGCAGTACTTC.

The chain couples TRBV5-1 to TRBJ2-7; a possible D gene is TRBD2 (6 bases). The CDR3 spans 14 residues. The ends were cut back, 0 bases at V and 3 bases at J, with 10 bases in the middle. From germline, CDR1 is SGHRS and CDR2 YFSETQ. The DNA for the CDR3 is TGCGCCAGCAGCTTGGTACCCGGGGGCTACGAGCAGTACTTC. This gives the protein CASSLVPGGYEQYF.